The 26 T cell receptor beta chains presented below share a single source sample, sequenced in a study of glioma-infiltrating T cells. The iRepertoire nested amplicon-rescue multiplex PCR amplified TCR alpha and beta CDR3s from RNA. TCRdb re-derived calls from the multiplex PCR reads in MiXCR, one entry per CDR3 protein. The sample includes 300,000 to 450,000 distinct CDR3 sequences, roughly two fifths of them seen just once. The sequenced sample consisted of glioma tissue, nonneoplastic brain tissue, or PBMCs (not recorded which). Receptors originate from a human donor with low-grade glioma or glioblastoma, undergoing nonglioma brain surgery, or in good health (not recorded which).

This clonotype was found many times. The rearrangement uses TRBV20-1 and TRBJ1-2; no reliable D call. The CDR3 is 13 amino acids. V lost 3 bases and J lost 2, with 10 bases in between. CDR1 and CDR2 (germline): DFQATT, SNEGSKA (reference sequence). The CDR3: CSARRRRNYGYTF. The CDR3 bases are TGCAGTGCTAGGAGAAGGAGGAACTATGGCTACACCTTC.

The genes are TRBV5-4 and TRBJ2-1; TRBD1 aligns across 8 bases. The germline gives CDR1 SGHNT, CDR2 YYREEE (reference sequence). Germline trimming cut 2 bases from V and 6 bases from J; bases unmatched to any gene: 7. The CDR3 is made up of 15 amino acids. The DNA for the CDR3 is TGTGCCAGCAGCTTTGGGGTACAGGGGGGCAATGAGCAGTTCTTC. Its translation: CASSFGVQGGNEQFF.

This clonotype was seen at least ten times. This chain connects TRBV20-1 to TRBJ2-3; 11 bases fit TRBD2. After removal of 5 bases from V and 1 base from J, the junction contained 14 bases not matched to a gene. The germline V gene has CDR1 DFQATT and CDR2 SNEGSKA (reference sequence). The CDR3 spans 18 residues. CDR3 DNA sequence: TGCAGTGCTCCAGGACTAGCGGGTGATCCAAGGGGCACAGATACGCAGTATTTT. This encodes CSAPGLAGDPRGTDTQYF.

The chain links TRBV15 to TRBJ1-4, with unresolved D. Germline-derived CDR1 and CDR2 are LNHNV and YYDKDF (reference sequence). Trimming cost V 0 bases and J 13 bases, with 18 bases left between them. The CDR3 consists of 15 residues. The CDR3 DNA is TGTGCCACCAGCAGAGATCGGGTCCTACTCCAAAGACTGTTTTTT. Protein product: CATSRDRVLLQRLFF.

The chain has TRBV7-8 and TRBJ1-2; D is undetermined. This CDR3 contains 14 residues. Germline V lookup: CDR1 SGHVS, CDR2 FQNEAQ. Trimming removed 4 bases at V and 5 bases at J, with 14 bases between. The CDR3 spells CASSSPRDSYGYTF. The CDR3 nucleotides are TGTGCCAGCAGCTCACCCCGGGATTCGTATGGCTACACCTTC.

This clonotype showed up just a few times. V gene TRBV20-1 combines with J gene TRBJ2-3, with D possibly being TRBD2 (5 bases). This CDR3 comprises 14 residues. Germline V gene sequence: CDR1 DFQATT, CDR2 SNEGSKA (reference sequence). V shed 6 bases and J shed 4 bases, with 17 bases lying between them. CDR3 sequence (DNA): TGCAGTGCATTTAAGGGAGCGTACGCAGATACGCAGTATTTT. Translated: CSAFKGAYADTQYF.

This clonotype has just a few counts. The chain carries TRBV4-1 and TRBJ1-2, with D uncertain. The V gene's germline CDR1 is MGHRA and CDR2 YSYEKL. The V and J ends lost 1 base and 8 bases respectively, with 17 bases between them. CDR3 length equals 15 residues. The CDR3 reads CASSQVGSIFGGYTF. CDR3 bases: TGCGCCAGCAGCCAAGTGGGAAGTATCTTTGGAGGCTACACCTTC.

This clonotype was seen just once. One base away lies a much larger clone, so this may be a sequencing read error. The CDR3 nucleotides are TGTGCCAGCATTTCCTCCCTTAGGGGGGCTGAAGCTTTCTTT. Translation gives CASISSLRGAEAFF. This chain connects TRBV6-2 or TRBV6-3 to TRBJ1-1, with D tentatively TRBD1 (6 bases). The CDR3 sequence is 14 residues long. V lost 7 bases and J lost 6, with 18 bases in between. CDR1 is MNHEY, CDR2 SVGEGT, per germline.

In this sample, this clonotype turned up a few times. V gene TRBV20-1 combines with J gene TRBJ2-3; TRBD2 might be the D (5 bases). V was pared by 6 bases and J by 2 bases, with 18 bases between. The CDR3 has 15 residues. Germline V gene sequence: CDR1 DFQATT, CDR2 SNEGSKA (reference sequence). The CDR3 here is CSAPTLSDYTDTQYF. Here the CDR3 DNA reads TGCAGTGCCCCAACCCTCAGCGACTACACAGATACGCAGTATTTT.

V and J are TRBV2 and TRBJ2-7, with D perhaps matching TRBD2 (6 bases). CDR1 and CDR2 (germline): SNHLY, FYNNEI. The ends were cut back, 7 bases at V and 0 bases at J, with 19 bases in the middle. This CDR3 is built from 16 residues. The CDR3 DNA sequence: TGTGCCAGCAAACTTCCTGAGGGAGGCATCTCCTACGAGCAGTACTTC. The encoded protein is CASKLPEGGISYEQYF.

This clonotype has just one count. Relative to the germline gene, one junction end is altered; a read error may explain this. The chain links TRBV24-1 to TRBJ2-1, with 7 bases that match TRBD1. This CDR3 spans 15 amino acids. Germline V gene data show CDR1 as KGHDR and CDR2 as SFDVKD. The CDR3 here is CATSDPTGPRNELFF. The CDR3 nucleotides read TGTGCCACCAGTGATCCGACAGGGCCACGCAATGAGCTGTTCTTC.

CDR3 residues: CSVGGTSGSGYNEQYF. The CDR3, as DNA: TGCAGCGTTGGGGGGACTAGCGGGAGTGGGTACAACGAGCAGTACTTC. This sequence joins TRBV29-1 and TRBJ2-7, with 14 nucleotides matching TRBD2. The V gene's germline CDR1 is SQVTM and CDR2 ANQGSEA. Germline trimming cut 4 bases from V and 5 bases from J; bases unmatched to any gene: 10. The CDR3 contains 16 residues.

This clonotype was observed a handful of times. The gene calls are TRBV20-1 and TRBJ2-5, with 9 positions matching TRBD2. This CDR3 is 16 amino acids long. Losses at the gene ends were 4 bases for V and 5 bases for J; bases not matched to a gene: 14. The germline V gene encodes CDR1 DFQATT and CDR2 SNEGSKA (reference sequence). The CDR3 DNA reads as TGCAGTGCTATGGGGCTTTCTAGCGGGATTTGGGAGACCCAGTACTTC. Residues: CSAMGLSSGIWETQYF.

The chain is built from TRBV7-2 and TRBJ2-5, with D perhaps given as TRBD1 or TRBD2 (5 bases each). V was shortened by 5 bases and J by 2 bases, with 15 bases between the two germline ends. Germline values: CDR1 SGHTA, CDR2 FQGNSA. This CDR3 region has 15 residues. In DNA form, the CDR3 reads TGTGCCAGCAGCCTCCCCGGGACGGTACAAGAGACCCAGTACTTC. The encoded protein is CASSLPGTVQETQYF.

V and J are TRBV4-2 and TRBJ1-5; D gene uncertain. This CDR3 has 15 residues. With 1 base removed from V and 2 bases from J, the gap between germline ends came to 9 bases. Germline CDR1 and CDR2: LGHNA and YNFKEQ. CDR3 amino acids: CASSQGSMGNQPQHF. The CDR3 coding sequence is TGTGCCAGCAGCCAAGGAAGCATGGGCAATCAGCCCCAGCATTTT.

This clonotype was picked up one time. J is TRBJ2-3 and V is TRBV20-1; D possibly corresponds to TRBD1 (5 bases). Germline CDR1 DFQATT, CDR2 SNEGSKA (reference sequence). Deletions cut 3 bases from V and 1 base from J, with 11 bases between. The CDR3 has 14 residues. The CDR3 region is CSASLGAGTDTQYF. As DNA, the CDR3 is TGCAGTGCTAGTCTAGGGGCTGGCACAGATACGCAGTATTTT.

At least ten counts were recorded for this clonotype. This rearrangement joins TRBV27 to TRBJ1-2; D may be TRBD1 (5 bases). V was pared by 3 bases and J by 2 bases, with 10 bases between. The germline gives CDR1 MNHEY, CDR2 SMNVEV (reference sequence). The CDR3 contains 14 residues. CDR3: CASSFRAGNYGYTF. Written as DNA, the CDR3 is TGTGCCAGCAGTTTCAGGGCAGGGAACTATGGCTACACCTTC.

The CDR3 DNA reads TGCAGTGCTAGAGATCGGCGGGAGGGCCTTGAGACCCAGTACTTC. The encoded protein is CSARDRREGLETQYF. The chain uses TRBV20-1 and TRBJ2-5, with TRBD2 identical over 9 bases. This CDR3 has 15 residues. Germline V gene data show CDR1 as DFQATT and CDR2 as SNEGSKA (reference sequence). V was pared by 0 bases and J by 5 bases, with 7 bases of the junction left unmatched.

This clonotype was observed at least ten times. The V call is TRBV6-1, the J call TRBJ1-1; D possibly corresponds to TRBD1 (6 bases). The CDR3 covers 14 residues. V was trimmed by 1 base and J by 6 bases, leaving 12 bases between them. CDR1 is MNHNS, CDR2 SASEGT, per germline. CDR3 nucleotide sequence: TGTGCCAGCAGTGAAGAGGGGGGAGGGGCTGAAGCTTTCTTT. Protein sequence: CASSEEGGGAEAFF.

A word on this clonotype: A single base separates this from a much larger clone, so it may be a read error. The chain employs TRBV20-1 and TRBJ2-7; tentative D call: TRBD2 (5 bases). This CDR3 spans 13 amino acids. Germline assignment: CDR1 DFQATT and CDR2 SNEGSKA (reference sequence). The CDR3 reads CSAIYPGDGEQCF. CDR3 coding DNA: TGCAGTGCTATTTATCCTGGGGATGGGGAGCAGTGCTTC.

Turning to this clonotype: One junction end does not reproduce the germline sequence, and a read error may be involved. This rearrangement joins TRBV24-1 to TRBJ2-2; TRBD2 is a possible D gene (5 bases). Germline V gives CDR1 KGHDR, CDR2 SFDVKD. This CDR3 region has 16 residues. In DNA, the CDR3 is TGTGCCACCAGTGAGACCAACAACGCGAACACCGGGGAGCTGCTTTTT. Its translation: CATSETNNANTGELLF.

A few counts support this clonotype. V gene TRBV7-9 combines with J gene TRBJ2-1; the D call may be TRBD1 or TRBD2 (6 bases each). V lost 2 bases to trimming and J lost 8 bases, with 16 bases between them. Germline lookup yields CDR1 SEHNR and CDR2 FQNEAQ (reference sequence). The CDR3 extends over 15 amino acids. The chain's CDR3 is CASSLWWGARDEQFF. The CDR3 bases are TGTGCCAGCAGCTTATGGTGGGGGGCTAGGGATGAGCAGTTCTTC.

This rearrangement joins TRBV15 to TRBJ1-5; D is unclear. Germline-derived CDR1 and CDR2 are LNHNV and YYDKDF (reference sequence). CDR3 size: 15 residues. Between the trimmed V and J ends, which lost 2 bases and 0 bases, there was a span of 8 bases. CDR3 coding DNA: TGTGCCACCAGCAGATTACTAGATAGCAATCAGCCCCAGCATTTT. Protein sequence: CATSRLLDSNQPQHF.

This chain connects TRBV27 to TRBJ2-3; D is ambiguous. The CDR3 runs to 14 residues. Trimming took off 5 bases at V and 6 bases at J, with 15 bases between the two ends. Germline V CDR1 and CDR2: MNHEY, SMNVEV (reference sequence). This CDR3 reads CASSVGGAQDTQYF. CDR3 nucleotide sequence: TGTGCCAGCAGTGTGGGTGGAGCCCAGGATACGCAGTATTTT.

A remark on this clonotype: A much more abundant neighbour one base away suggests this may be a read error. The chain carries TRBV28 and TRBJ1-5; 9 bases map to TRBD1. The CDR3 is 15 amino acids. Germline CDR1 reads MDHEN; CDR2 reads SYDVKM. In nucleotides, the CDR3 is TGTGTCAGCAGTTTAAGGGGACAGGGCTCTCAGCCCCAGCATTTT. It translates to CVSSLRGQGSQPQHF.

This chain connects TRBV29-1 to TRBJ1-2; D is ambiguous. With 1 base removed from V and 7 bases from J, the gap between germline ends came to 13 bases. The CDR3 loop spans 13 amino acids. Germline V gene lookup returns CDR1 SQVTM and CDR2 ANQGSEA. The CDR3 DNA follows: TGCAGCGTTGAAGTCGCGTATGGACGTGGCTACACCTTC. The encoded protein is CSVEVAYGRGYTF. Using reference TRBV29-1 and TRBJ1-2 for the parts outside the CDR3, the full variable domain is SAVISQKPSRDICQRGTSLTIQCQVDSQVTMMFWYRQQPGQSLTLIATANQGSEATYESGFVIDKFPISRPNLTFSTLTVSNMSPEDSSIYLCSVEVAYGRGYTFGSGTRLTVV.